Below are 23 T cell receptor beta chains sequenced from a single sample in a study of molecular identifiers for immune sequencing clone quantification. TCRdb analysed the PCR reads with MiXCR anew, one entry per CDR3 protein. This table holds roughly 50,000 distinct CDR3 sequences, under 30% found once. Sequenced material: naive CD8+ T cells from blood, with Jurkat cell RNA spiked in. As to subset: FACS-sorted CD8+CD4-CCR7+CD45RA+ naive T cells. The receptors were sampled from a human donor in good health. Some libraries in this study had Jurkat cell RNA spiked in.

This clonotype was detected many times. V usage is TRBV19 and J usage is TRBJ1-2, with TRBD1 matching over 12 bases. Germline CDR1 is LNHDA and CDR2 is SQIVND (reference sequence). The CDR3 runs 17 residues. The V gene end was trimmed by 4 bases and the J gene end by 2 bases; junction bases not matched to a gene: 8. DNA for the CDR3: TGTGCCAGTAGTAAGGACCGGGACAGGGGGCGGAACTATGGCTACACCTTC. Its translation is CASSKDRDRGRNYGYTF.

This clonotype was found many times. The chain combines TRBV6-5 with TRBJ1-3; the D is unclear. The V gene lost 0 bases and the J gene lost 0 bases, with 9 bases spanning the gap. The CDR3 sequence is 16 residues long. Germline CDR1 reads MNHEY; CDR2 reads SVGAGI. The CDR3 DNA follows: TGTGCCAGCAGTTACTCGCTCAGTGTCTCTGGAAACACCATATATTTT. Its translation is CASSYSLSVSGNTIYF.

On this clonotype itself: A much bigger clone sits one base away, suggesting this may be a read error. The CDR3, as DNA: TGTGCCGGCAGTTGGGACCCATACGAGCAGTACTTC. Encoded protein: CAGSWDPYEQYF. The V call is TRBV6-2 or TRBV6-3, the J call TRBJ2-7; D may be TRBD1 or TRBD2 (5 bases each). CDR3 length: 12 residues. Germline CDR1 is MNHEY and CDR2 is SVGEGT.

This clonotype was counted a few times. The chain uses TRBV5-1 and TRBJ2-2, with 9 bases matching TRBD1. Trimming cost V 5 bases and J 2 bases; bases outside gene matches: 7. The germline CDR1 and CDR2 sequences are SGHRS and YFSETQ. The CDR3 consists of 16 residues. CDR3 nucleotides: TGCGCCAGCAGTTCCATGGGACAGGGTAACACCGGGGAGCTGTTTTTT. This codes for CASSSMGQGNTGELFF.

This clonotype appeared a few times. The chain carries TRBV7-9 and TRBJ2-6, with 7 bases fitting TRBD2. The CDR3 has 20 amino acids. In germline, CDR1 is SEHNR, CDR2 FQNEAQ (reference sequence). V trimming: 4 bases; J trimming: 0 bases; junction bases outside the gene matches: 15. CDR3 nucleotide sequence: TGTGCCAGCAGCTGGGCTTCTAGCGGCACTACCCTCTCTGGGGCCAACGTCCTGACTTTC. Translating it yields CASSWASSGTTLSGANVLTF.

Comments on this clonotype: A read error may explain this, as a much larger clone is one base away. CDR3 loop: CASSASLDDTTDTQYF. CDR3 nucleotide sequence: TGTGCCAGCAGCGCTTCACTAGATGATACCACAGATACGCAGTATTTT. This rearrangement joins TRBV9 to TRBJ2-3; the D gene is possibly TRBD2 (5 bases). Germline CDR1 SGDLS, CDR2 YYNGEE. The CDR3 extends over 16 amino acids. The V end lost 3 bases, the J end lost 2 bases, and 16 bases lay between the germline ends.

As regards this clonotype: Given a much more abundant clone one base away, this may be a read error. The chain links TRBV6-5 to TRBJ1-6; D is unresolved. Germline V gives CDR1 MNHEY, CDR2 SVGAGI. This CDR3 contains 14 residues. The CDR3 DNA is TGTGCCAGCAGTTGGTCCCAGGTGGAATCACCCTTCCACTTT. The encoded protein is CASSWSQVESPFHF.

This clonotype was seen a handful of times. The chain couples TRBV6-2 or TRBV6-3 to TRBJ2-3; weak D call: TRBD2 (5 bases). The V gene's germline CDR1 is MNHEY and CDR2 SVGEGT. The CDR3 is made up of 15 amino acids. V was trimmed by 6 bases and J by 0 bases, leaving 13 bases between them. The CDR3 spells CASSVGDSSTDTQYF. CDR3 in DNA: TGTGCCAGCAGCGTCGGGGATTCTAGCACAGATACGCAGTATTTT.

This clonotype was seen a few times. The V gene is TRBV18, the J gene TRBJ2-7; 7 positions match TRBD2. Germline V gene data show CDR1 as KGHSH and CDR2 as LQKENI. J was trimmed by 3 bases and V by 5 bases; bases with no gene match: 7. The CDR3 loop spans 14 amino acids. CDR3 protein: CASSGYGGNYEQYF. The CDR3 DNA sequence: TGTGCCAGCTCAGGGTACGGGGGGAACTACGAGCAGTACTTC.

This clonotype was observed many times. The V call is TRBV11-2, the J call TRBJ2-3, with a weak D call TRBD2 (6 bases). Germline-derived CDR1 and CDR2 are SGHAT and FQNNGV. With 6 bases removed from V and 1 base from J, the gap between germline ends came to 8 bases. This CDR3 has 13 amino acids. CDR3 DNA: TGTGCCAGCAGTTGGGGGGGCACAGATACGCAGTATTTT. This sequence encodes CASSWGGTDTQYF.

As to this clonotype: Possible read error: a much larger clone is one base away. CDR3 DNA: TGTGCCAGCAGTTGGGACAACTCTGGAAACACCACATATTTT. Translating it yields CASSWDNSGNTTYF. The chain combines TRBV28 with TRBJ1-3; D might be TRBD1 (6 bases). Germline V CDR1 and CDR2: MDHEN, SYDVKM. This CDR3 spans 14 amino acids.

There are many counts of this clonotype. The rearrangement links TRBV30 to TRBJ1-1; possible D gene TRBD1, 5 bases. CDR1 and CDR2 (germline): GTSNPN, SVGIG (reference sequence). The CDR3 loop spans 13 amino acids. Trimming shortened V by 0 bases and J by 5 bases, and 10 bases separated the two germline ends. The DNA of the CDR3 is TGTGCCTGGAGTGTAATGGGGGGAACTGAAGCTTTCTTT. Amino acids: CAWSVMGGTEAFF.

The chain recombines TRBV5-6 with TRBJ2-3; 10 bases are a match to TRBD2. Germline CDR1 is SGHDT and CDR2 is YYEEEE. The CDR3 runs to 20 residues. Trimming at V came to 4 bases and at J to 2 bases, leaving 19 bases not matched to a gene. CDR3: CASSSAGHTLAGPITDTQYF. CDR3 bases: TGTGCCAGCAGCAGCGCGGGGCACACACTAGCGGGGCCCATCACAGATACGCAGTATTTT.

Note on this clonotype: This may come from a read error, since a much larger clone is one base off. V is TRBV7-9 and J is TRBJ1-1, with D perhaps TRBD1 (5 bases). Germline assignment: CDR1 SEHNR and CDR2 FQNEAQ (reference sequence). This CDR3 contains 18 residues. The CDR3 nucleotides are TGTGCCAACAGCCCCCTACCAGGACACCTGAAATCTAACACTGAAGCTTTCTTT. Its protein product is CANSPLPGHLKSNTEAFF.

This clonotype came up many times. CDR3 sequence reads: CASSEAGGPPDTQYF. CDR3 bases: TGCGCCAGCAGTGAAGCGGGGGGGCCTCCAGATACGCAGTATTTT. V usage is TRBV10-2 and J usage is TRBJ2-3; 10 bases agree with TRBD2. The V segment lost 3 bases and the J segment 4 bases; nucleotides outside the gene matches: 4. Per the germline V gene, CDR1 is WSHSY and CDR2 is SAAADI. The CDR3 has 15 residues.

Ten or more counts support this clonotype. The rearrangement uses TRBV6-5 and TRBJ2-3, with a possible D match to TRBD2 (7 bases). Trimming took 7 bases from V and 4 from J, leaving 30 bases between them. Looked up from germline, CDR1 is MNHEY and CDR2 is SVGAGI. The CDR3 contains 19 residues. CDR3 bases: TGTGCCAGCACCCTCTCCCATGGGGGCGGGGGCGTAGGATCAGATACGCAGTATTTT. It is translated as CASTLSHGGGGVGSDTQYF.

Comments on this clonotype: One base away lies a much larger clone, so this may be a sequencing read error. This rearrangement joins TRBV4-2 to TRBJ2-5, with D tentatively TRBD1 or TRBD2 (5 bases each). This CDR3 is 16 amino acids long. The germline V and J ends were trimmed by 0 bases and 7 bases, with 18 bases remaining between them. CDR1 is LGHNA and CDR2 is YNFKEQ in the germline V gene. The DNA for the CDR3 is TGTGCCAGCAGCCAAGATGAGGGGTCGCCCTATGGGACCCAGTACTTC. Encoded protein: CASSQDEGSPYGTQYF.

This clonotype appeared a single time. This could be a read error, since a much larger clone is one nucleotide away. The rearrangement uses TRBV7-9 and TRBJ2-5; D is unresolved. The CDR3 is 12 residues long. The germline V gene encodes CDR1 SEHNR and CDR2 FQNEAQ (reference sequence). This CDR3 reads CAGSPEGGTQYF. The CDR3 nucleotides read TGTGCCGGCAGCCCCGAAGGCGGGACCCAGTACTTC.

Regarding this clonotype: With a much larger clone just one base away, this may be a read error. V and J are TRBV9 and TRBJ2-3, with D maybe TRBD1 (6 bases). The DNA end is more similar to TRBJ1-5, so the J call may be wrong. The CDR3 runs to 14 residues. The germline V gene encodes CDR1 SGDLS and CDR2 YYNGEE. The CDR3 DNA reads as TGTGCCAGCACCCCCGGGGGGGCCAAAGATACGCAGCATTTT. The encoded protein is CASTPGGAKDTQHF.

Of note for this clonotype: This may be a read error: a much more frequent sequence differs by one nucleotide. The rearrangement links TRBV7-9 to TRBJ2-7; 9 bases fit TRBD1. This CDR3 comprises 16 residues. Germline V gene data show CDR1 as SEHNR and CDR2 as FQNEAQ (reference sequence). The junction had 11 bases not matched to a gene; V was cut back by 2 bases and J by 6 bases. The CDR3 DNA reads TGTGCCAGCAGCTTAACCCCCTTACAGGGGGCGGTCGAGCAGTACTTC. Encoded protein: CASSLTPLQGAVEQYF.

Concerning this clonotype itself: A read error may be the cause here, since a much bigger clone is one base away. The CDR3: CASSYGTGGQSQHF. In DNA form, the CDR3 reads TGTGCCAGCAGCTATGGGACAGGGGGGCAGTCCCAGCATTTT. The rearrangement uses TRBV5-6 and TRBJ1-5, with TRBD1 matching 11 bases. The CDR3 runs 14 residues. V was pared by 3 bases and J by 11 bases, with 7 bases of the junction left unmatched. CDR1 SGHDT and CDR2 YYEEEE come from the germline V gene.

This clonotype appeared many times. This sequence joins TRBV30 and TRBJ2-7; possible D gene TRBD1, 7 bases. The CDR3 consists of 15 residues. CDR1 is GTSNPN and CDR2 is SVGIG in the germline V gene (reference sequence). Trimming removed 0 bases from V and 5 bases from J, with 17 bases in between. The DNA for the CDR3 is TGTGCCTGGAGTGTAGTTGGAGGGGGCATCGACGAGCAGTACTTC. It specifies CAWSVVGGGIDEQYF.

In its sample, this clonotype was seen many times. The chain uses TRBV27 and TRBJ2-3, with 9 bases that match TRBD2. V trimming: 0 bases; J trimming: 3 bases; junction bases outside the gene matches: 4. Germline lookup yields CDR1 MNHEY and CDR2 SMNVEV (reference sequence). CDR3 length: 16 amino acids. The CDR3 here is CASSLSSGRETDTQYF. The CDR3 coding sequence is TGTGCCAGCAGTTTATCTAGCGGGAGAGAAACAGATACGCAGTATTTT.